The rows below give T cell receptor beta chains drawn from one sample of a study of glioma-infiltrating T cells after dendritic cell vaccination. Assay used: immunoSEQ multiplex PCR; TCRdb lists only in-frame clones, some missing. The sample includes approximately 64,000 clones, about 81% of them seen just once. This specimen consisted of blood, obtained before dendritic cell vaccination. The origin of the receptors is a human donor with glioblastoma. Each CDR3 is given with its conserved first and last residue.

J	V	CDR3
TRBJ2-7	TRBV4-1	CASSHGTEYEQYF
TRBJ1-2	TRBV10-3	CAISESDRDYGYTF
TRBJ2-1	TRBV4-1	CASSGTGGVTYNEQFF
TRBJ1-5	TRBV23-1	CASSHSDRRDQPQHF
TRBJ2-3	TRBV5-1	CASSMGLATDTQYF
TRBJ2-3	TRBV10-3	CAISPLSSSTDTQYF
TRBJ2-7	TRBV29-1	CSVGTGSSYEQYF
TRBJ2-5	TRBV5-1	CASSEAWVLPQETQYF
TRBJ1-2	TRBV5-6	CASSLELGIPYGYTF
TRBJ1-1	TRBV18	CASSQTGAEAFF
TRBJ1-6	TRBV29-1	CSVKGENSPLHF
TRBJ2-5	TRBV11-2	CASSLDRLQETQYF
TRBJ2-7	TRBV6-5	CASSYHRGLAYEQYF
TRBJ1-1	TRBV19	CASSIWPGRSTEAFF
TRBJ2-7	TRBV6-6	CASASGVGHSYEQYF
TRBJ2-5	TRBV10-1	CASKASGGPQETQYF
TRBJ2-3	TRBV6-5	CASSYRGFTDTQYF
TRBJ2-7	TRBV7-2	CASSLGGLSQYF
TRBJ1-2	TRBV11-2	CASSLDRRQPNYGYTF
TRBJ2-2	TRBV5-8	CASSHRGSGELFF
TRBJ2-4	TRBV19	CASSSGTGGDIQYF
TRBJ2-3	TRBV5-4	CASSLGLAGGGPDTQYF
TRBJ2-7	TRBV4-2	CASSQVRQQRGSYEQYF
TRBJ2-5	TRBV27	CASMVGRGQETQYF
TRBJ1-3	TRBV10-3	CAIRGGSGNTIYF
TRBJ1-1	TRBV7-9	CASRQTGAPNTEAFF
TRBJ1-4	TRBV6-1	CASSEGQLAKKLFF
TRBJ1-1	TRBV2	CASSEMPGAFF
TRBJ1-6	TRBV28	CASTDPNTGVNSPLHF
TRBJ1-2	TRBV10-2	CASSLGAVYGYTF
TRBJ2-7	TRBV6-5	CASTGGIPYEQYF
TRBJ1-1	TRBV19	CASSMPGMNTEAFF
TRBJ1-6	TRBV5-6	CASRIEGIGSPLHF
TRBJ1-1	TRBV28	CASSQTGQGYIAAFF
TRBJ2-7	TRBV7-9	CASSHLGREQYF
TRBJ1-5	TRBV18	CATSLAGRAAQPQHF
TRBJ2-5	TRBV9	CASSVGARDSQETQYF
TRBJ2-3	TRBV7-9	CASSSGLAGRYF
TRBJ2-7	TRBV6-6	CASSYPRTAFYEQYF
TRBJ1-1	TRBV29-1	CSVAKGAENTEAFF